This T cell receptor beta chain was documented in a study of Ad26.COV2.S vaccination and SARS-CoV-2 variants. Looking at the study overall: The trial was COV1001 and the donor's arm was Ad26.COV2.S. The authors gave Ad26.COV2.S intramuscularly, either once or twice 56 days apart. Study-level findings and limits: Placebo recipients and vaccine recipients were similar in non-spike TCR breadth.

Regarding treatment: around 19 received Ad26.COV2.S at low or high dose, single or two shots; about 5 received placebo; per-sample allocation not given. The samples date from day 63 after the first vaccine or placebo injection. Aged 18-55 years, donor was enrolled in Boston in 2020. Points on this clone: As yet, its antigen is unknown.

Generated by immunoSEQ multiplex PCR, the TCRdb table keeps only in-frame clones and is missing some. The data contain about 350,000 clones, 70% to 90% of them singletons. The trim removed 5 bases at V and 2 bases at J, leaving 6 bases unmatched. The CDR3 runs 15 residues. Germline CDR1 and CDR2: SGHTA and FQGNSA. This sequence was found in a person aged 18-65 years who received the Ad26.COV2.S COVID-19 vaccine or a placebo. V and J are TRBV7-2 and TRBJ2-7, with 10 bases lining up with TRBD2. This specimen consisted of peripheral blood, obtained in a trial of Ad26.COV2.S vaccine versus placebo. CDR3 DNA sequence: TGTGCCAGCAGCCCGGGACTAGCGCTCACCTACGAGCAGTACTTC. It yields the protein CASSPGLALTYEQYF.